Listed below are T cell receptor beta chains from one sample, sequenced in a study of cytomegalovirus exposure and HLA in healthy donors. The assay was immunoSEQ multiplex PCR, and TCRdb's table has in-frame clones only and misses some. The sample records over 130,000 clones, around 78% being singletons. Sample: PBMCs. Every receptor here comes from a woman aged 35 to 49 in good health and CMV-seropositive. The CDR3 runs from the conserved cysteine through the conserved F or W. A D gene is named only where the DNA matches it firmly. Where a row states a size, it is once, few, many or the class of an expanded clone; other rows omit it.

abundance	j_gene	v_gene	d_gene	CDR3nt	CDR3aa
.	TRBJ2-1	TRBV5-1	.	TGCGCCAGCAGCCCTCTAGGAAGGCACAATGAGCAGTTCTTC	CASSPLGRHNEQFF
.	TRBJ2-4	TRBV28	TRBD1	TGTGCCGTCCGGGACAGGGTCGGGACCAAAAACATTCAGTACTTC	CAVRDRVGTKNIQYF
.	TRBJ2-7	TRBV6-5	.	TGTGCCAGCAGTTACTCGTGGGAGGTCGGCTCCTACGAGCAGTACTTC	CASSYSWEVGSYEQYF
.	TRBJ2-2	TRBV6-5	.	TGTGCCAGCGGACTGACAGGATCCACCGGGGAGCTGTTTTTT	CASGLTGSTGELFF
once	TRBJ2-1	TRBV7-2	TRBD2	TGTGCCAGCAGCCCCGGGGGGAGCGGATCCTACAATGAGCAGTTCTTC	CASSPGGSGSYNEQFF
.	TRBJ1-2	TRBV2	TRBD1	TGTGCCAGCAACCTGGACAGGGACTATGGCTACACCTTC	CASNLDRDYGYTF
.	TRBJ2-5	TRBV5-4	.	TGTGCCAGCAGCTTGAGTCTTTCTAAAGAGACCCAGTACTTC	CASSLSLSKETQYF
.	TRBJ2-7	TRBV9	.	TGTGCCAGCAGCCCTCAAGCGGCCAACACCTACGAGCAGTACTTC	CASSPQAANTYEQYF
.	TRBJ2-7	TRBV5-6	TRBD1	TGTGCCAGCAGTTATCGGGACAGGGCATTTGGGGAGCAGTACTTC	CASSYRDRAFGEQYF
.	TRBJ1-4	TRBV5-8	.	TGTGCCAGCAGCGCCGGGACACTCAATGAAAAACTGTTTTTT	CASSAGTLNEKLFF
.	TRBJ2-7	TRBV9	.	TGTGCCAGCAGCGTAGGACATCCGATGGTTTGGGAGCAGTACTTC	CASSVGHPMVWEQYF
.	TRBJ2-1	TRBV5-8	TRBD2	TGTGCCAGCAGCCGAGAGTTGACTAGCGGATATTACAATGAGCAGTTCTTC	CASSRELTSGYYNEQFF
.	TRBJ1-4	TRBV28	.	TGTGCCAGCAGCTCTTATAATGAAAAACTGTTTTTT	CASSSYNEKLFF
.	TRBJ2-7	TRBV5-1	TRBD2	TGCGCCAGCAGCGCCGGGACTAGCGGCGTCAACTACGAGCAGTACTTC	CASSAGTSGVNYEQYF
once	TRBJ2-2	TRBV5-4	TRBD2	TGTGCCAGCAGCTTAGGAGCGGGAGGCACCGGGGAGCTGTTTTTT	CASSLGAGGTGELFF
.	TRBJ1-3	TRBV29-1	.	TGCAGCGTTGATGGTGGCGCGGGCTCTGGAAACACCATATATTTT	CSVDGGAGSGNTIYF
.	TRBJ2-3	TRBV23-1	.	TGCGCCAGCAGTCAATCTCGGCGGGCCCGCCACACAGATACGCAGTATTTT	CASSQSRRARHTDTQYF
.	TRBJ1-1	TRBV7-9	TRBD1	TGTGCCAGCAGCTTAGGTGGGACAGGGGACACTGAAGCTTTCTTT	CASSLGGTGDTEAFF
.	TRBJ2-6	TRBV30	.	TGTGCCTGGAGTGTGTCGGGCTCTGGGGCCAACGTCCTGACTTTC	CAWSVSGSGANVLTF
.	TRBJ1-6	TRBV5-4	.	TGTGCCAGCAGCTTTGGTACAGGGACCAATAATTCACCCCTCCACTTT	CASSFGTGTNNSPLHF
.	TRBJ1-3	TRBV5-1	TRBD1	TGCGCCAGCAGCTTCGGGACAGGGACCGGAAACACCATATATTTT	CASSFGTGTGNTIYF
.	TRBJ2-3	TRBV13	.	TGTGCCAGCAGCCAGAGGGTAGGAGCAGATACGCAGTATTTT	CASSQRVGADTQYF
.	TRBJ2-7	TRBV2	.	TGTGCCAGCAGGATTGACACCTACGAGCAGTACTTC	CASRIDTYEQYF
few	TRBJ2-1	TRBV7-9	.	TGTTCCAGCAGCTGGGGGCCTAGTACACTCTACAATGAGCAGTTCTTC	CSSSWGPSTLYNEQFF
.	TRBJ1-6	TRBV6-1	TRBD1	TGTGCCAGCAGTGAAGTCGGGACAGGGGGCTGGGTGGACAATTCACCCCTCCACTTT	CASSEVGTGGWVDNSPLHF
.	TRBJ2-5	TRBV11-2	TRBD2	TGTGCCAGCAGCTTAGTAAAAGGGGGACTAGCGCAAGAGACCCAGTACTTC	CASSLVKGGLAQETQYF
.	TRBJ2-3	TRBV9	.	TGTGCCAGCAGCCTAAACTCGGATACGCAGTATTTT	CASSLNSDTQYF
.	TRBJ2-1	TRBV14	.	TGTGCCAGCAGCCAATGGGGCCTCCACAGACCCCATGAGCAGTTCTTC	CASSQWGLHRPHEQFF
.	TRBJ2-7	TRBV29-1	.	TGCAGCGCAAGGGGGACGGGGGAGCAGTACTTC	CSARGTGEQYF
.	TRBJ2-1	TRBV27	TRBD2	TGTGCCAGCAGTTTATGGACTAGCGTTGGGGTCAATGAGCAGTTCTTC	CASSLWTSVGVNEQFF
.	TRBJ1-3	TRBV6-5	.	TGTGCCAGCACGGCCCGGGGCTCTGGAAACACCATATATTTT	CASTARGSGNTIYF
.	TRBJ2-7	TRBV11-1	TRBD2	TGTGCCAGCAGCTCCAGCGGGAACCGCTACGAGCAGTACTTC	CASSSSGNRYEQYF